These T cell receptor beta chains were read from a single sample in a study of T cell repertoires in cytomegalovirus infection. TCRdb reanalysed the reads using MiXCR and keeps one entry per CDR3 protein. The data hold approximately 730,000 distinct CDR3 sequences, with approximately 32% observed a single time. No cognate antigen is known for these TCRs. The specimen was cultured CD8+ T cells from PBMCs, collected from culture after CMV antigen stimulation. These receptors all come from a human donor in good health (CMV status not recorded). Some clones in this sample may be carry-over from other donors' samples. Both conserved end residues are part of each CDR3. Fields, in order: V gene, J gene, CDR3 protein.

v_call: TRBV27; j_call: TRBJ1-1; cdr3_aa: CASGFQTGRTEAFF
v_call: TRBV29-1; j_call: TRBJ2-1; cdr3_aa: CSVFQRGYNEQFF
v_call: TRBV4-1; j_call: TRBJ2-1; cdr3_aa: CASSPQAVGGLSNEQFF
v_call: TRBV18; j_call: TRBJ1-4; cdr3_aa: CASSLGRRMNEKLFF
v_call: TRBV15; j_call: TRBJ2-1; cdr3_aa: CATSSGQVGNEQFF
v_call: TRBV6-2/TRBV6-3; j_call: TRBJ2-3; cdr3_aa: CASTPAGFDTQYF
v_call: TRBV9; j_call: TRBJ2-1; cdr3_aa: CASSTPGGTAYNEQFF
v_call: TRBV6-5; j_call: TRBJ1-3; cdr3_aa: CASSYLRSGNTIYF
v_call: TRBV25-1; j_call: TRBJ2-3; cdr3_aa: CASSPAYGADTQYF
v_call: TRBV11-3; j_call: TRBJ2-1; cdr3_aa: CASSRTGQALGEQFF
v_call: TRBV7-3; j_call: TRBJ2-2; cdr3_aa: CASSWWPGELFF
v_call: TRBV19; j_call: TRBJ1-6; cdr3_aa: CATLGYGALHF
v_call: TRBV7-8; j_call: TRBJ2-5; cdr3_aa: CASSLEVADAQETQYF
v_call: TRBV11-2; j_call: TRBJ2-1; cdr3_aa: CASSSPRGQADNEQFF
v_call: TRBV7-9; j_call: TRBJ1-1; cdr3_aa: CASSPGTGVRTEAFF
v_call: TRBV7-3; j_call: TRBJ1-2; cdr3_aa: CASSLNGPGFDYGYTF
v_call: TRBV7-6; j_call: TRBJ1-1; cdr3_aa: CASSPQTTEAFF
v_call: TRBV4-3; j_call: TRBJ2-3; cdr3_aa: CASSQVARQVDLGTDTQYF
v_call: TRBV19; j_call: TRBJ1-1; cdr3_aa: CASTGHPRDTEAFF
v_call: TRBV7-9; j_call: TRBJ2-1; cdr3_aa: CASSLLPAGTYNEQFF
v_call: TRBV11-1; j_call: TRBJ2-2; cdr3_aa: CASSAGGTGELFF
v_call: TRBV20-1; j_call: TRBJ2-7; cdr3_aa: CSVAGGPVINEQYF
v_call: TRBV6-4; j_call: TRBJ2-1; cdr3_aa: CASSDYPHNEQFF
v_call: TRBV12-3/TRBV12-4; j_call: TRBJ1-5; cdr3_aa: CASSLGPVNQPQHF
v_call: TRBV7-9; j_call: TRBJ2-7; cdr3_aa: CASSPRQGRLYEQYF
v_call: TRBV7-3; j_call: TRBJ2-1; cdr3_aa: CASSLVGAGTGGHEQFF
v_call: TRBV6-5; j_call: TRBJ1-2; cdr3_aa: CASSSGTYYGYTF
v_call: TRBV6-6; j_call: TRBJ1-1; cdr3_aa: CASSPDPYTEAFF
v_call: TRBV7-8; j_call: TRBJ1-2; cdr3_aa: CASSLAETEEGYGYTF
v_call: TRBV7-8; j_call: TRBJ1-1; cdr3_aa: CASSLVAGAENTEAFF
v_call: TRBV7-9; j_call: TRBJ1-3; cdr3_aa: CASSVLETIYF
v_call: TRBV15; j_call: TRBJ1-1; cdr3_aa: CATKEGLNTEAFF
v_call: TRBV9; j_call: TRBJ2-1; cdr3_aa: CASSVAGAGGEQFF
v_call: TRBV29-1; j_call: TRBJ2-3; cdr3_aa: CSVEDVTSGGGTDTQYF
v_call: TRBV7-9; j_call: TRBJ2-4; cdr3_aa: CASSLTPGQPKNIQYF
v_call: TRBV20-1; j_call: TRBJ1-4; cdr3_aa: CSAGQSTNEKLFF
v_call: TRBV7-6; j_call: TRBJ1-1; cdr3_aa: CASSAEKNTEAFF
v_call: TRBV6-5; j_call: TRBJ2-3; cdr3_aa: CASSFRGPITDTQYF
v_call: TRBV5-1; j_call: TRBJ1-5; cdr3_aa: CASSFGDSGQPQHF
v_call: TRBV5-4; j_call: TRBJ1-1; cdr3_aa: CASSPYREGTEAFF
v_call: TRBV4-2; j_call: TRBJ1-3; cdr3_aa: CASSQFLSRNRNTIYF
v_call: TRBV5-1; j_call: TRBJ1-3; cdr3_aa: CASSPDQGGRGNTIYF
v_call: TRBV28; j_call: TRBJ1-2; cdr3_aa: CASSLWGRSGVSYGYTF
v_call: TRBV7-3; j_call: TRBJ2-5; cdr3_aa: CASSLIRRARRETQYF
v_call: TRBV7-2; j_call: TRBJ1-6; cdr3_aa: CASSLLDRANSPLHF
v_call: TRBV7-2; j_call: TRBJ1-1; cdr3_aa: CASSQGGTGTTEAFF
v_call: TRBV12-3/TRBV12-4; j_call: TRBJ1-5; cdr3_aa: CASSLDIGGFNQPQHF
v_call: TRBV27; j_call: TRBJ1-5; cdr3_aa: CASSLSKGNQPQHF
v_call: TRBV4-1; j_call: TRBJ2-1; cdr3_aa: CASSLRGGDYNEQFF
v_call: TRBV11-2; j_call: TRBJ2-7; cdr3_aa: CASATPYGGGAYEQYF
v_call: TRBV4-3; j_call: TRBJ2-3; cdr3_aa: CASSQEGTGFTDTQYF